Described below is a single T cell receptor (beta chain) sequence and its context. Its antigen remains unidentified. CD8 cells classed as naive were CD45RO-negative and positively selected for CCR7, excluding terminally differentiated effector memory CD45RA+ cells. Donors included only healthy HIV-negative adults lacking recent acute infections or vaccinations. Among the donors, all were Caucasian adults who lived in Nashville, Tennessee. This entry comes from a study of shared clonotypes between healthy human individuals. Study results and limitations: Blood alone was sampled, and tissue repertoires likely differ. Estimated richness values were generally larger in naive subsets than in memory subsets.

The germline V gene encodes CDR1 SGHRS and CDR2 YFSETQ. The CDR3 totals 16 residues. Trimming removed 4 bases at V and 2 bases at J, with 18 bases between. Only in-frame clones appear in the TCRdb table, and some are missing; sequencing was by immunoSEQ multiplex PCR. This sample has 2 million to 2.5 million clones, with just under 95% found just once. This receptor was obtained from a man in his late teens or twenties in good health. The chain employs TRBV5-1 and TRBJ2-5; D remains ambiguous. The sequencing sample was made of naive CD8+ T cells sorted from blood. CDR3 DNA: TGCGCCAGCAGCCCAGCACCAGCCAGTTCTCAAGAGACCCAGTACTTC. As protein: CASSPAPASSQETQYF. Full variable domain (rest looked up from reference TRBV5-1 and TRBJ2-5): KAGVTQTPRYLIKTRGQQVTLSCSPISGHRSVSWYQQTPGQGLQFLFEYFSETQRNKGNFPGRFSGRQFSNSRSEMNVSTLELGDSALYLCASSPAPASSQETQYFGPGTRLLVL.